The clone carrying this T cell receptor (beta chain) was recorded a few times. Its matching antigen is unknown. The data belong to a study of identical twins. General study points: Zero-insertion results could be subject to partial confounding by invariant MAIT and iNKT cells.

V was cut by 1 base and J by 6 bases, with 7 bases left in between. Germline V gives CDR1 LGHDT, CDR2 YNNKEL (reference sequence). The CDR3 runs 14 residues. TCRdb re-analysed the 5' RACE reads in MiXCR, keeping a single row per CDR3 protein. The sample has 500,000 to 700,000 distinct CDR3 sequences; roughly 7.2% are singletons. These sequences were also reported in another study, on yellow fever vaccine responses in identical twins.

The gene calls are TRBV3-1 and TRBJ1-6, with D hard to call. This TCR derives from a woman between 18 and 29 years old in good health. Sequencing was performed on PBMCs. CDR3 residues: CASSQVQANSPLHF. CDR3 DNA: TGTGCCAGCAGCCAAGTACAAGCTAATTCACCCCTCCACTTT.